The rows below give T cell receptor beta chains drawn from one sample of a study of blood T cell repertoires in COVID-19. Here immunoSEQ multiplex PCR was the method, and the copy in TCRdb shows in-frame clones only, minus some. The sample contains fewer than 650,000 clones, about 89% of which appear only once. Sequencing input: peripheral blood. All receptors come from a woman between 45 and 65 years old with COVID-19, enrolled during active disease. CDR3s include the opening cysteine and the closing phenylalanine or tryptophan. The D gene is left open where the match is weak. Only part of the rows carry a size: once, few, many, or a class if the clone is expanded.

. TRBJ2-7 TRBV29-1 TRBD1 CSVLLGDRPYEQYF TGCAGCGTCCTACTTGGGGACAGACCCTACGAGCAGTACTTC
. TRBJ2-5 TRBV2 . CASEGGVSGTQYF TGTGCCAGCGAAGGGGGGGTTAGTGGGACCCAGTACTTC
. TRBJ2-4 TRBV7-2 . CASSLRPDSLQYF TGTGCCAGCAGCTTGCGACCGGACTCGCTTCAGTACTTC
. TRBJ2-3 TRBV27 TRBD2 CASRRRDYNTDTQYF TGTGCCAGCAGACGACGGGACTACAACACAGATACGCAGTATTTT
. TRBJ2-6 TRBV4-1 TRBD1 CASSRTGQGASGANVLTF TGCGCCAGCAGCCGGACCGGACAGGGGGCCTCTGGGGCCAACGTCCTGACTTTC
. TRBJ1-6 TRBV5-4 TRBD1 CASSLAGGTGGSPLHF TGTGCCAGCAGCTTGGCGGGGGGGACAGGGGGTTCACCCCTCCACTTT
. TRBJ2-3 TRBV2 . CASTPRGGTDTQYF TGTGCCAGCACCCCCCGCGGGGGCACAGATACGCAGTATTTT
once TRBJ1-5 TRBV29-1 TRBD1 CSVRTGGSNNQPQHF TGCAGCGTCCGGACAGGGGGATCCAACAATCAGCCCCAGCATTTT
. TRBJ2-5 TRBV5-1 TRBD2 CASSLTSGRRETQYF TGCGCCAGCAGCTTAACTAGCGGGAGGAGAGAGACCCAGTACTTC
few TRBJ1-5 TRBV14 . CASSSGTRQPQHF TGTGCCAGCAGCTCCGGGACACGGCAGCCCCAGCATTTT
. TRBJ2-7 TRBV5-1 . CASSLSGTREQYF TGCGCCAGCAGCTTGTCCGGGACTCGCGAGCAGTACTTC
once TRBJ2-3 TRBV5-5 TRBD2 CASDPGLGTDTQYF TGTGCCAGCGATCCGGGACTAGGGACAGATACGCAGTATTTT
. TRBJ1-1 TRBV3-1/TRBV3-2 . CASSARGAGTEAFF TGTGCCAGCAGCGCGCGGGGGGCTGGGACTGAAGCTTTCTTT
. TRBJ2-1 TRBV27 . CATRLTGSSSYNEQFF TGTGCCACCAGACTAACGGGGTCGAGCTCCTACAATGAGCAGTTCTTC
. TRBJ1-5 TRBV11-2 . CASSSNLGNQPQHF TGTGCCAGCAGCTCTAATTTGGGCAATCAGCCCCAGCATTTT
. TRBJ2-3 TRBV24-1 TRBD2 CATRTSGDSDTQYF TGTGCCACTCGGACTAGCGGGGATTCAGATACGCAGTATTTT